This T cell receptor beta chain was sequenced during a study of blood T cell repertoires in COVID-19 (TCRdb year 2020). Looking at the study overall: The collaborator samples originated in the United States, Italy and Spain and spanned the acute and convalescent phases of COVID-19. The material from the prospective study consisted of cDNA or gDNA derived from T cells, B-cell-depleted T cells, or PBMCs. The dataset comprised deeply sampled blood TCRbeta repertoires from subjects exposed to, actively infected with, or recovered from COVID-19. A freely available public database, intended as a resource for researchers studying the immune response to SARS-CoV-2, is where the repertoires were released. The samples were drawn from two sources: the first 160 participants of the ongoing ImmuneRACE study, and fewer than 1,500 subjects contributed by 6 global collaborators. A de-identified subject ID, COVID-19 status, age in years and sex were almost always included in the sample metadata. Where HLA class I and class II types were available, the types were taken from metadata supplied by the sample provider, not from assay-based typing. Overall study outcomes, separate from this receptor: The amount of clinical and demographic metadata varied by source and participant and was provided uncurated.

Per the germline V gene, MDHEN is the CDR1 and SYDVKM is the CDR2. V is reduced by 5 bases and J by 0 bases, leaving a spacing of 20 bases between them. The CDR3 measures 18 amino acids from cysteine to phenylalanine. The sequence is cut down to CDR3 DNA, 54 bases in frame from base 1. Notes on this clone: Its antigen is unknown. No base quality values were provided; no much bigger clone lies one nucleotide off.

Collaborating institutions collected whole blood in K2EDTA tubes following their own protocols. Collaborator samples were shipped for TCRbeta analysis as frozen whole blood, isolated PBMCs, or DNA extracted from either sample type. TCRbeta CDR3 regions were amplified from genomic DNA using the immunoSEQ Assay, a bias-controlled multiplex PCR. Per the source publication's procedure: The number of nucleated cells in each sample was estimated by amplification of reference gene primers within the assay. To quantify the absolute abundance of each unique TCRbeta CDR3 rearrangement, sequence reads were collapsed and filtered. For each sample, productive Simpson clonality was calculated as the square root of Simpson's diversity index over productive rearrangements. TCRdb's version of the immuneACCESS table is confined to in-frame rearrangements and falls short of the full clone set. An unresolved V gene accounts for under half of the shortfall where checked; the remainder is of unknown origin. The V and J calls and clone size are taken from that table; D and trimming were inferred from the DNA. For this sample the table gives about 400,000 clones, of which roughly 86% were detected only once. The ten top clones hold under 3% of the sample.

The sequence was obtained from a human donor in a cohort sampled during active COVID-19. The specimen sequenced was peripheral blood. In this chain, TRBV28 is recombined with TRBJ2-1, with no confident D gene call. The CDR3 protein sequence reads: CASSDHLRLTSSYNEQFF. The nucleotide sequence is given as TGTGCCAGCAGTGACCACCTGAGACTGACCAGCTCCTACAATGAGCAGTTCTTC.